This T cell receptor beta chain was recovered during a study of shared clonotypes between healthy human individuals. A single count supports this clone. The sample contains more than one DNA sequence encoding this CDR3. The input for sorted-subset replicate PCRs was about 0.2 ug DNA, 25,000 to 35,000 T cell genomes. The protocol was immunoSEQ multiplex PCR, while the TCRdb copy is restricted to in-frame clones and leaves out a portion. The table lists a few million clones, roughly 93% of them singletons, with about 0.39% in the top ten. Source material: naive CD4+ T cells from PBMCs. Regarding subset: CD45RA+ positively selected. This clonotype originated in a man aged 18 to 30 in good health. Some clones in this sample may be carry-over from other donors' samples.

CDR3 amino acids: CASSLRPAGELFF. The CDR3 DNA is TGTGCCAGCAGCTTAAGACCTGCGGGGGAGCTGTTTTTT. The chain has TRBV7-3 and TRBJ2-2; D not certain. Germline V gene data show CDR1 as SGHTA and CDR2 as FQGTGA. The CDR3 consists of 13 residues. Trimming took off 1 base at V and 8 bases at J, with 8 bases between the two ends.